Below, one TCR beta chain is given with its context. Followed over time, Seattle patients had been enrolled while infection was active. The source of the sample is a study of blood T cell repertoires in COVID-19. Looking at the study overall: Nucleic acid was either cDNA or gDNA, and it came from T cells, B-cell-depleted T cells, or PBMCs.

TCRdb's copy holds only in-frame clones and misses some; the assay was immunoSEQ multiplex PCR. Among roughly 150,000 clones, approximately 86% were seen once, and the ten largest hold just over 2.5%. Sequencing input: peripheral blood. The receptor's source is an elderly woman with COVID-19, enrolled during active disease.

CDR3 in DNA: TGTGCCAGCAGTCGTCTAGGGGCGGACACTGAAGCTTTCTTT. Its translation is CASSRLGADTEAFF. The chain uses TRBV3-1 (or the pseudogene TRBV3-2) and TRBJ1-1; a possible D gene is TRBD1 (5 bases). Per germline, CDR1 LGHDT and CDR2 YNNKEL (reference sequence). V lost 6 bases and J 3 bases, leaving 14 bases between the germline ends. CDR3 length: 14 residues.